The 30 T cell receptor beta chains below were found in one sample sequenced in a study of CD8+ T cells in alopecia areata. Extracted from the samples, RNA was reverse transcribed into cDNA to serve as the sequencing template. Clones were sequenced by immunoSEQ multiplex PCR, and TCRdb holds only the in-frame ones, with some missing. The sample lists roughly 210,000 clones, less than 45% seen once, with about 2.6% in the top ten. The treatment: oral pan-JAK inhibitor, 5-10 mg twice daily. Sequencing was performed on CD4+ T cells sorted from blood, taken at roughly week 36, from a patient treated with tofacitinib. The receptors derive from a human donor with alopecia areata.

The count of this clone is one. The V and J genes are TRBV2 and TRBJ2-2; 7 bases line up with TRBD2. The junction had 7 bases not matched to a gene; V was cut back by 6 bases and J by 3 bases. The CDR3 runs to 15 residues. From germline, CDR1 is SNHLY and CDR2 FYNNEI. CDR3 amino acids: CASRTISGYTGELFF. CDR3 sequence (DNA): TGTGCCAGCAGGACGATTAGCGGGTACACCGGGGAGCTGTTTTTT.

The chain joins TRBV6-6 to TRBJ2-7, with D perhaps matching TRBD2 (5 bases). The CDR3 is 12 residues long. The germline gives CDR1 MNHNY, CDR2 SVGAGI (reference sequence). Trimming cost V 7 bases and J 2 bases, with 9 bases left between them. In DNA, the CDR3 is TGTGCCAGCACCGGAGCGGCCTACGAGCAGTACTTC. Translating gives CASTGAAYEQYF.

The chain has TRBV9 and TRBJ2-1, with TRBD2 as a possible D gene (5 bases). This CDR3 comprises 15 residues. CDR1 SGDLS and CDR2 YYNGEE come from the germline V gene. Trimming removed 0 bases from V and 5 bases from J, with 12 bases in between. The CDR3 region has the DNA TGTGCCAGCAGCGTAGGTCCTAGCACAGACAATGAGCAGTTCTTC. Translated: CASSVGPSTDNEQFF.

Remarks on this clone: The same CDR3 also results from other DNA sequences found in this sample. This chain links TRBV11-2 with TRBJ2-1; D may match TRBD1 or TRBD2 (5 bases each). Germline CDR1 is SGHAT and CDR2 is FQNNGV. This CDR3 comprises 15 residues. Between the trimmed V and J ends, which lost 2 bases and 0 bases, there was a span of 8 bases. DNA for the CDR3: TGTGCCAGCAGCTTATTTGGGGGCTCCTACAATGAGCAGTTCTTC. Amino acid sequence: CASSLFGGSYNEQFF.

V gene TRBV14 combines with J gene TRBJ1-1; D uncertain. Germline CDR1 is SGHDN and CDR2 is FVKESK. The CDR3 has 15 amino acids. The V end lost 4 bases, the J end lost 1 base, and 13 bases lay between the germline ends. In DNA, the CDR3 is TGTGCCAGCAGCCTCGCACCCGGGCAGAACACTGAAGCTTTCTTT. This sequence encodes CASSLAPGQNTEAFF.

The chain recombines TRBV20-1 with TRBJ1-1; D remains ambiguous. Between the trimmed V and J ends, which lost 5 bases and 1 base, there was a span of 5 bases. Germline values: CDR1 DFQATT, CDR2 SNEGSKA (reference sequence). The CDR3 length is 11 residues. The CDR3 spells CSAWKNTEAFF. In DNA form, the CDR3 reads TGCAGTGCTTGGAAGAACACTGAAGCTTTCTTT.

This chain connects TRBV5-1 to TRBJ2-3, with D hard to call. Between the trimmed V and J ends, which lost 1 base and 4 bases, there was a span of 4 bases. The CDR3 spans 12 residues. Germline CDR1 is SGHRS and CDR2 is YFSETQ. The CDR3 loop is CASSLFPDTQYF. The CDR3 DNA reads as TGCGCCAGCAGCTTGTTCCCAGATACGCAGTATTTT.

This clone was detected once. The chain joins TRBV9 to TRBJ1-2; the D gene is possibly TRBD1 (5 bases). This CDR3 comprises 13 residues. With 2 bases removed from V and 6 bases from J, the gap between germline ends came to 11 bases. Germline V lookup: CDR1 SGDLS, CDR2 YYNGEE. The CDR3 loop reads CASSVGQGDGYTF. CDR3 DNA: TGTGCCAGCAGCGTGGGGCAGGGAGATGGCTACACCTTC.

The sample holds many counts of this clone. The chain is built from TRBV5-1 and TRBJ1-2; possible D gene TRBD1, 5 bases. V lost 4 bases, J lost 3 bases, and 7 bases lay in between. The CDR3 length is 12 residues. From germline, CDR1 is SGHRS and CDR2 YFSETQ. The CDR3 loop is CASSDSYYGYTF. CDR3 nucleotide sequence: TGCGCCAGCAGCGACAGCTACTATGGCTACACCTTC.

This clone was detected a few times. The chain joins TRBV7-8 to TRBJ2-5; 7 bases agree with TRBD1. CDR1 SGHVS and CDR2 FQNEAQ come from the germline V gene. The CDR3 loop spans 10 amino acids. CDR3 protein: CVQGQETQYF. DNA of the CDR3: TGTGTACAGGGGCAAGAGACCCAGTACTTC.

This clone was counted between two and nine times. The genes are TRBV5-1 and TRBJ2-5; 10 nucleotides agree with TRBD1. V trimming: 3 bases; J trimming: 5 bases; junction bases outside the gene matches: 7. This CDR3 is built from 15 residues. Looked up from germline, CDR1 is SGHRS and CDR2 is YFSETQ. CDR3 in amino acids: CASSYRTGGTETQYF. The CDR3 DNA reads TGCGCCAGCAGCTACCGGACAGGGGGGACGGAGACCCAGTACTTC.

This clone has a handful of counts. The chain carries TRBV28 and TRBJ2-4, with no clear D. The V gene lost 1 base and the J gene lost 6 bases, with 4 bases spanning the gap. The germline CDR1 and CDR2 sequences are MDHEN and SYDVKM. The CDR3 has 12 residues. CDR3 DNA: TGTGCCAGCAGTTTATCGATAAACATTCAGTACTTC. This encodes CASSLSINIQYF.

This clone was counted only a few times. The V gene is TRBV6-5, the J gene TRBJ2-1; possible D gene TRBD2, 6 bases. The CDR3 covers 15 residues. Trimming took 5 bases from V and 3 from J, leaving 14 bases between them. Germline CDR1 MNHEY, CDR2 SVGAGI. The CDR3 DNA sequence: TGTGCCAGCAGTCCACCGCGGGGCCTCTACAATGAGCAGTTCTTC. Encoded protein: CASSPPRGLYNEQFF.

This clone was detected a few times. The chain has TRBV4-1 and TRBJ2-2; 12 bases match TRBD2. With 0 bases clipped from V and 7 bases from J, the junction kept 12 bases outside the gene matches. CDR1 and CDR2 from the germline V gene are MGHRA and YSYEKL. This CDR3 comprises 19 residues. The CDR3 spells CASSQDWGLAGGRSGELFF. As DNA, the CDR3 is TGCGCCAGCAGCCAAGATTGGGGGCTAGCGGGAGGGAGAAGCGGGGAGCTGTTTTTT.

The gene calls are TRBV18 and TRBJ2-7; D unresolved. Trimming cost V 3 bases and J 3 bases, with 9 bases left between them. This CDR3 is 13 amino acids long. Germline values: CDR1 KGHSH, CDR2 LQKENI. The CDR3 nucleotides are TGTGCCAGCTCACCCGGCCAGATCTACGAGCAGTACTTC. It specifies CASSPGQIYEQYF.

V gene TRBV28 combines with J gene TRBJ2-1; 12 bases map to TRBD2. This CDR3 contains 16 residues. Looked up from germline, CDR1 is MDHEN and CDR2 is SYDVKM. Trimming removed 5 bases from V and 8 bases from J; junction bases left unmatched: 10. CDR3 amino acids: CASSPSTSGSRYEQFF. In nucleotides, the CDR3 is TGTGCCAGCAGTCCCTCGACTAGCGGGAGTAGGTATGAGCAGTTCTTC.

This clone has more than one count but fewer than ten. The chain joins TRBV5-1 to TRBJ1-4; D gene uncertain. Trimming removed 1 base from V and 5 bases from J, with 18 bases in between. The CDR3 extends over 17 amino acids. Germline V lookup: CDR1 SGHRS, CDR2 YFSETQ. CDR3 DNA: TGCGCCAGCAGCTTGAAGCCGGCAGGCGTACCAAATGAAAAACTGTTTTTT. Amino acid sequence: CASSLKPAGVPNEKLFF.

This sequence joins TRBV7-3 and TRBJ2-6; possibly TRBD2 for D (6 bases). CDR3 length: 16 residues. Germline V gene data show CDR1 as SGHTA and CDR2 as FQGTGA. V lost 5 bases and J 1 base, leaving 12 bases between the germline ends. The CDR3 loop reads CASSLPRGSGANVLTF. CDR3 sequence (DNA): TGTGCCAGCAGCCTCCCACGGGGGTCTGGGGCCAACGTCCTGACTTTC.

The V gene is TRBV29-1, the J gene TRBJ2-7, with D perhaps TRBD1 (6 bases). V was pared by 4 bases and J by 6 bases, with 10 bases between. There are 11 residues in the CDR3. CDR1 is SQVTM, CDR2 ANQGSEA, per germline. The CDR3 nucleotides read TGCAGCGTTGTTTCAGGGGTCGAGCAGTACTTC. It encodes CSVVSGVEQYF.

This clone was counted between two and nine times. The chain links TRBV5-1 to TRBJ2-7; D may be TRBD1 (6 bases). V lost 2 bases and J lost 2, with 11 bases in between. Germline V lookup: CDR1 SGHRS, CDR2 YFSETQ. This CDR3 is built from 14 residues. CDR3 region: CASSLTQGTYEQYF. The CDR3 DNA follows: TGCGCCAGCAGCTTAACCCAGGGGACCTACGAGCAGTACTTC.

The rearrangement links TRBV5-1 to TRBJ1-5; 7 positions match TRBD1. Germline V lookup: CDR1 SGHRS, CDR2 YFSETQ. The CDR3 has 15 residues. With V trimmed by 0 bases and J by 0 bases, 0 bases remained unmatched. DNA for the CDR3: TGCGCCAGCAGCTTGGGGGACAGTAGCAATCAGCCCCAGCATTTT. Translated, it gives CASSLGDSSNQPQHF.

The chain is built from TRBV6-1 and TRBJ2-3, with D perhaps given as TRBD1 or TRBD2 (6 bases each). The V and J ends lost 4 bases and 9 bases respectively, with 17 bases between them. The V gene's germline CDR1 is MNHNS and CDR2 SASEGT. The CDR3 is 14 residues long. The DNA of the CDR3 is TGTGCCAGCAGTGCCGTAGGGGGGCCCGGCACGCAGTATTTT. Encoded protein: CASSAVGGPGTQYF.

This chain uses TRBV4-3 with TRBJ2-7; TRBD2 matches 7 bases. V lost 4 bases to trimming and J lost 6 bases; unmatched junction nucleotides: 6. Germline-derived CDR1 and CDR2 are LGHNA and YSLEER. The CDR3 runs 13 residues. The CDR3, as DNA: TGCGCCAGCAGCCCACGGCGGGGGACCGAGCAGTACTTC. Encoded protein: CASSPRRGTEQYF.

The V call is TRBV5-1, the J call TRBJ1-1; no reliable D call. The CDR3 contains 13 residues. Germline V gene sequence: CDR1 SGHRS, CDR2 YFSETQ. The V end was cut by 7 bases, the J end by 0 bases, with 10 bases between. For the CDR3, the DNA is TGCGCCAGCGGCTCGGAGTTGAACACTGAAGCTTTCTTT. It encodes CASGSELNTEAFF. The whole variable domain, filled in from reference TRBV5-1 and TRBJ1-1, reads KAGVTQTPRYLIKTRGQQVTLSCSPISGHRSVSWYQQTPGQGLQFLFEYFSETQRNKGNFPGRFSGRQFSNSRSEMNVSTLELGDSALYLCASGSELNTEAFFGQGTRLTVV.

The chain carries TRBV30 and TRBJ2-5, with D perhaps matching TRBD2 (6 bases). The CDR3 length is 12 residues. Germline CDR1 GTSNPN, CDR2 SVGIG (reference sequence). V was trimmed by 3 bases and J by 7 bases, leaving 12 bases between them. In nucleotides, the CDR3 is TGTGCCTGGAGCCCTAAGGGAGGGACCCAGTACTTC. This sequence encodes CAWSPKGGTQYF.

The CDR3 reads CASSLQGYEQYF. The CDR3 coding sequence is TGTGCCAGTTCCCTCCAGGGGTACGAGCAGTACTTC. The chain recombines TRBV28 with TRBJ2-7; D perhaps matches TRBD1 (6 bases). CDR1 and CDR2 (germline): MDHEN, SYDVKM. The CDR3 extends over 12 amino acids. Trimming shortened V by 9 bases and J by 4 bases, and 13 bases separated the two germline ends. The full variable domain, its missing parts supplied by reference TRBV28 and TRBJ2-7, is DVKVTQSSRYLVKRTGEKVFLECVQDMDHENMFWYRQDPGLGLRLIYFSYDVKMKEKGDIPEGYSVSREKKERFSLILESASTNQTSMYLCASSLQGYEQYFGPGTRLTVT.

This sequence joins TRBV18 and TRBJ1-1; D call uncertain. The germline V gene encodes CDR1 KGHSH and CDR2 LQKENI. The CDR3 extends over 16 amino acids. V lost 6 bases and J lost 0, with 17 bases in between. CDR3 region: CASSIMAGSLNTEAFF. The CDR3 nucleotides are TGTGCCAGCTCCATCATGGCGGGGAGTTTGAACACTGAAGCTTTCTTT. The full variable domain, its missing parts supplied by reference TRBV18 and TRBJ1-1, is NAGVMQNPRHLVRRRGQEARLRCSPMKGHSHVYWYRQLPEEGLKFMVYLQKENIIDESGMPKERFSAEFPKEGPSILRIQQVVRGDSAAYFCASSIMAGSLNTEAFFGQGTRLTVV.

This chain links TRBV30 with TRBJ2-3; 7 bases match TRBD1. This CDR3 is built from 13 residues. V was pared by 4 bases and J by 3 bases, with 4 bases of the junction left unmatched. Germline assignment: CDR1 GTSNPN and CDR2 SVGIG (reference sequence). CDR3: CAWTVRGTDTQYF. In DNA form, the CDR3 reads TGTGCCTGGACGGTCAGGGGGACAGATACGCAGTATTTT.

Here the CDR3 DNA reads TGTGCCAGCAGCGTAGTGGAAGGGGGGCCGTGGGAGACCCAGTACTTC. Protein product: CASSVVEGGPWETQYF. This rearrangement joins TRBV9 to TRBJ2-5; D is tentatively TRBD1 or TRBD2 (6 bases each). With 0 bases removed from V and 5 bases from J, the gap between germline ends came to 17 bases. The germline V gene has CDR1 SGDLS and CDR2 YYNGEE. The CDR3 contains 16 residues.

This clone was seen more than once but under ten times. V is TRBV29-1 and J is TRBJ2-3; 10 nucleotides line up with TRBD1. CDR3 size: 13 residues. With V trimmed by 6 bases and J by 0 bases, 0 bases remained unmatched. CDR1 is SQVTM, CDR2 ANQGSEA, per germline. The CDR3 coding sequence is TGCAGCGTGGACAGGGGGAGCACAGATACGCAGTATTTT. It yields the protein CSVDRGSTDTQYF.